The 9 T cell receptor beta chains presented below share a single source sample, sequenced in a study of beta chain features in type 1 diabetes. Findings and caveats of the study: Shorter TCRB CDR3s, moderately but significantly so, were found in Type 1 diabetes patients in all four CD4+ subsets.

As every portion of the isolated RNA was reverse transcribed, the sequencing read expressed TCRB transcripts. Sequencing used immunoSEQ multiplex PCR; TCRdb keeps in-frame clones, though not all of them. The table shows 600,000 to 700,000 clones, with under 15% occurring only once. The antigens for these receptors are not known. Sequenced: naive CD4+ T cells from blood. Receptor source: a man younger than 30 with type 1 diabetes.

CDR3 nucleotides: TGTGCCAGCAGCCCCACGAACGAGCGGAATGAGCAGTTCTTC. It yields the protein CASSPTNERNEQFF. The chain links TRBV5-5 to TRBJ2-1, with TRBD2 as a possible D gene (5 bases). Trimming removed 4 bases at V and 7 bases at J, with 15 bases between. This CDR3 comprises 14 residues. Germline V gene data show CDR1 as SGHKS and CDR2 as YYEKEE (reference sequence).

This chain links TRBV4-1 with TRBJ2-1; TRBD2 agrees at 15 bases. The CDR3 contains 16 residues. After removal of 6 bases from V and 6 bases from J, the junction contained 6 bases not matched to a gene. CDR1 and CDR2 from the germline V gene are MGHRA and YSYEKL. CDR3 region: CASRRTSGGVSNEQFF. CDR3 nucleotides: TGCGCCAGCAGGCGGACTAGCGGGGGGGTTAGCAATGAGCAGTTCTTC.

V and J are TRBV5-1 and TRBJ2-7; perhaps TRBD1 as D (5 bases). CDR3 length equals 15 residues. CDR1 SGHRS and CDR2 YFSETQ come from the germline V gene. Trimming left V 0 bases short and J 0 bases short, with 10 bases between. CDR3 DNA: TGCGCCAGCAGCTTGGTACAGGCCCCCTCCTACGAGCAGTACTTC. It codes for CASSLVQAPSYEQYF.

This chain links TRBV7-8 with TRBJ2-3, with unresolved D. This CDR3 region has 13 residues. With 3 bases removed from V and 0 bases from J, the gap between germline ends came to 4 bases. Germline V gene data show CDR1 as SGHVS and CDR2 as FQNEAQ. DNA of the CDR3: TGTGCCAGCAGCTTTAGCAGCACAGATACGCAGTATTTT. Its protein product is CASSFSSTDTQYF.

The chain has TRBV7-2 and TRBJ2-4, with 9 bases aligning to TRBD2. The CDR3 spans 13 residues. The ends lost 4 bases at V and 9 bases at J; junction bases unmatched: 4. CDR1 and CDR2 (germline): SGHTA, FQGNSA. In nucleotides, the CDR3 is TGTGCCAGCAGCTCGGGACTAGCTGGCATTCAGTACTTC. As protein: CASSSGLAGIQYF. The full variable domain, rest sourced from reference TRBV7-2 and TRBJ2-4, is GAGVSQSPSNKVTEKGKDVELRCDPISGHTALYWYRQSLGQGLEFLIYFQGNSAPDKSGLPSDRFSAERTGGSVSTLTIQRTQQEDSAVYLCASSSGLAGIQYFGAGTRLSVL.

In regard to this clone: The same CDR3 can be traced to other DNA sequences in this sample. The J gene is TRBJ2-6, the V gene TRBV9; possibly TRBD1 for D (5 bases). Trimming removed 1 base from V and 4 bases from J, with 9 bases in between. The CDR3 length is 15 residues. CDR1 is SGDLS, CDR2 YYNGEE, per germline. This chain's CDR3 is CASSVRGSGANVLTF. In DNA, the CDR3 is TGTGCCAGCAGCGTAAGGGGATCCGGGGCCAACGTCCTGACTTTC.

This clone was detected only a few times. The V and J genes are TRBV29-1 and TRBJ1-1, with D possibly being TRBD1 (5 bases). Germline lookup yields CDR1 SQVTM and CDR2 ANQGSEA. Trimming cost V 6 bases and J 3 bases, with 17 bases left between them. CDR3 length: 14 amino acids. Written as DNA, the CDR3 is TGCAGCGTGGACATTCCGGGAGCTTACACTGAAGCTTTCTTT. Residues: CSVDIPGAYTEAFF.

This clone was observed a handful of times. The V and J genes are TRBV25-1 and TRBJ2-5, with TRBD2 identical over 10 bases. Germline V gene data show CDR1 as MGHDK and CDR2 as SYGVNS. The CDR3 is made up of 16 amino acids. V lost 7 bases and J lost 1; bases outside the gene matches: 9. CDR3 protein: CASNSGLAAGQETQYF. CDR3 coding DNA: TGTGCCAGCAACTCTGGACTAGCGGCGGGCCAAGAGACCCAGTACTTC.

Only a few counts were recorded for this clone. This chain uses TRBV30 with TRBJ1-2; D gene ambiguous. V was pared by 0 bases and J by 6 bases, with 5 bases between. Per germline, CDR1 GTSNPN and CDR2 SVGIG (reference sequence). The CDR3 extends over 11 amino acids. CDR3 DNA sequence: TGTGCCTGGAGTGTCTATCATGGCTACACCTTC. As protein: CAWSVYHGYTF.